The clone carrying this T cell receptor beta chain was observed at least ten times. The sample originates from a study of T-cell reconstitution after alpha-beta-depleted transplantation in children. TCRbeta library construction was performed incorporating unique molecular identifiers. TCRdb fed the PCR reads into MiXCR, producing one record per CDR3 protein. The table records about 240,000 distinct CDR3 sequences, around 12% of them present only once. This clonotype originated in a human donor who donated a stem cell graft to a child with acute lymphoblastic leukemia. Sequenced here: PBMCs from the stem cell graft donor, sampled from the stem cell graft.

CDR3 region: CASSSGLAGGFYNEQFF. CDR3 bases: TGTGCCAGCAGCTCGGGACTAGCGGGGGGCTTCTACAATGAGCAGTTCTTC. The chain carries TRBV5-5 and TRBJ2-1; 15 nucleotides agree with TRBD2. V shed 3 bases, J shed 3 bases, and the junction held 4 bases outside the gene matches. The CDR3 totals 17 residues. CDR1 SGHKS and CDR2 YYEKEE come from the germline V gene (reference sequence). The full variable domain, completed using reference TRBV5-5 and TRBJ2-1, is DAGVTQSPTHLIKTRGQQVTLRCSPISGHKSVSWYQQVLGQGPQFIFQYYEKEERGRGNFPDRFSARQFPNYSSELNVNALLLGDSALYLCASSSGLAGGFYNEQFFGPGTRLTVL.